Listed below are T cell receptor beta chains from one sample, sequenced in a study of T cell responses to AZD1222 COVID-19 vaccine. Clones were sequenced by immunoSEQ multiplex PCR, and TCRdb holds only the in-frame ones, with some missing. Of 150,000 to 200,000 clones in the sample, roughly 91% are singletons; the top ten hold approximately 1.8%. Sequenced material: peripheral blood, taken 28 days after the second AZD1222 dose. Receptor source: an adult who received the AZD1222 COVID-19 vaccine. Both conserved end residues are part of each CDR3. A D gene is named only where the DNA matches it firmly. Rows may omit the clone size; those that give it use once, few, many or a size class.

J gene: TRBJ2-2
clone size: NA
D gene: NA
V gene: TRBV11-3
CDR3 protein: CASSLAPYINTGELFF
CDR3 DNA: TGTGCCAGCAGCTTAGCCCCCTACATTAACACCGGGGAGCTGTTTTTT

J gene: TRBJ2-7
clone size: NA
D gene: TRBD1
V gene: TRBV6-5
CDR3 protein: CASRYERQGTYEQYF
CDR3 DNA: TGTGCCAGCAGGTACGAACGACAGGGCACCTACGAGCAGTACTTC

J gene: TRBJ2-5
clone size: NA
D gene: NA
V gene: TRBV2
CDR3 protein: CASSPWETQYF
CDR3 DNA: TGTGCCAGCAGCCCTTGGGAGACCCAGTACTTC

J gene: TRBJ1-5
clone size: NA
D gene: NA
V gene: TRBV7-9
CDR3 protein: CASSSTDNNQPQHF
CDR3 DNA: TGTGCCAGCAGTTCGACAGACAACAATCAGCCCCAGCATTTT

J gene: TRBJ2-1
clone size: once
D gene: NA
V gene: TRBV11-3
CDR3 protein: CASSSSERGNNEQFF
CDR3 DNA: TGTGCCAGCAGCTCTTCTGAACGGGGTAACAATGAGCAGTTCTTC

J gene: TRBJ1-1
clone size: NA
D gene: NA
V gene: TRBV19
CDR3 protein: CASRPLDTLNTEAFF
CDR3 DNA: TGTGCCAGTAGGCCTTTAGACACCTTGAACACTGAAGCTTTCTTT

J gene: TRBJ1-1
clone size: NA
D gene: NA
V gene: TRBV5-4
CDR3 protein: CASSFGWAEAFF
CDR3 DNA: TGTGCCAGCAGCTTTGGGTGGGCTGAAGCTTTCTTT

J gene: TRBJ2-3
clone size: NA
D gene: NA
V gene: TRBV5-4
CDR3 protein: CASSLGGDRVTDTQYF
CDR3 DNA: TGTGCCAGCAGCTTGGGCGGGGACAGAGTCACAGATACGCAGTATTTT

J gene: TRBJ2-1
clone size: NA
D gene: TRBD2
V gene: TRBV5-3
CDR3 protein: CARSSNLAGGNNEQFF
CDR3 DNA: TGTGCCAGAAGCTCAAACCTAGCGGGGGGAAACAATGAGCAGTTCTTC

J gene: TRBJ2-3
clone size: NA
D gene: TRBD2
V gene: TRBV5-1
CDR3 protein: CASSLEAGALRSTDTQYF
CDR3 DNA: TGCGCCAGCAGCTTGGAAGCGGGAGCGCTTCGTAGCACAGATACGCAGTATTTT

J gene: TRBJ2-3
clone size: NA
D gene: NA
V gene: TRBV7-9
CDR3 protein: CASSYPLGGASTDTQYF
CDR3 DNA: TGTGCCAGCAGCTACCCTTTGGGGGGGGCGAGCACAGATACGCAGTATTTT

J gene: TRBJ2-2
clone size: NA
D gene: NA
V gene: TRBV3-1/TRBV3-2
CDR3 protein: CASNKGSVGELFF
CDR3 DNA: TGTGCCAGCAACAAGGGATCGGTCGGGGAGCTGTTTTTT

J gene: TRBJ2-1
clone size: NA
D gene: NA
V gene: TRBV11-2
CDR3 protein: CASSLGQYNEQFF
CDR3 DNA: TGTGCCAGCAGCTTGGGACAATACAATGAGCAGTTCTTC

J gene: TRBJ2-7
clone size: once
D gene: TRBD1
V gene: TRBV5-1
CDR3 protein: CASSLTGGDSYEQYF
CDR3 DNA: TGCGCCAGCAGCTTGACAGGGGGCGACTCCTACGAGCAGTACTTC

J gene: TRBJ2-7
clone size: NA
D gene: NA
V gene: TRBV7-2
CDR3 protein: CASSLVGGQGPSYEQYF
CDR3 DNA: TGTGCCAGCAGCTTAGTAGGGGGTCAGGGCCCTTCCTACGAGCAGTACTTC

J gene: TRBJ2-5
clone size: NA
D gene: NA
V gene: TRBV6-5
CDR3 protein: CASSTYEETQYF
CDR3 DNA: TGTGCCAGCAGCACCTACGAAGAGACCCAGTACTTC

J gene: TRBJ1-5
clone size: NA
D gene: NA
V gene: TRBV19
CDR3 protein: CASSGEGQAGQPQHF
CDR3 DNA: TGTGCCAGTAGTGGGGAGGGGCAGGCGGGTCAGCCCCAGCATTTT

J gene: TRBJ2-2
clone size: NA
D gene: NA
V gene: TRBV30
CDR3 protein: CAWTVGSTNTGELFF
CDR3 DNA: TGTGCCTGGACCGTGGGCAGCACGAACACCGGGGAGCTGTTTTTT

J gene: TRBJ1-1
clone size: once
D gene: NA
V gene: TRBV19
CDR3 protein: CASSTSALIFDMNTEAFF
CDR3 DNA: TGTGCCAGTAGTACCTCAGCTCTCATCTTTGACATGAACACTGAAGCTTTCTTT

J gene: TRBJ1-2
clone size: NA
D gene: NA
V gene: TRBV12-3/TRBV12-4
CDR3 protein: CASTLNDYGYTF
CDR3 DNA: TGTGCCAGCACCCTGAACGACTATGGCTACACCTTC

J gene: TRBJ1-2
clone size: NA
D gene: NA
V gene: TRBV4-3
CDR3 protein: CASSQDAGAYGYTF
CDR3 DNA: TGCGCCAGCAGCCAAGACGCAGGGGCCTATGGCTACACCTTC

J gene: TRBJ2-1
clone size: NA
D gene: NA
V gene: TRBV7-2
CDR3 protein: CASWRSGSYNEQFF
CDR3 DNA: TGTGCCAGCTGGAGGAGCGGCTCCTACAATGAGCAGTTCTTC

J gene: TRBJ1-2
clone size: NA
D gene: NA
V gene: TRBV20-1
CDR3 protein: CALPRNYGYTF
CDR3 DNA: TGCGCGCTCCCCAGGAACTATGGCTACACCTTC